This TCR beta chain stems from a study of CD8 T cells in ankylosing spondylitis. Study results and caveats: Certain motif variants had earlier been reported in reactive arthritis synovial fluid and blood. Disease-linked clones were CD8+ and relatively rare in peripheral blood.

The germline CDR1 and CDR2 sequences are LNHDA and SQIVND (reference sequence). V lost 4 bases and J lost 5, with 15 bases in between. CDR3 length: 15 residues. This clonotype was observed at least ten times. What it recognizes is unknown. From the 5' RACE reads, TCRdb called clonotypes with MiXCR, one entry per CDR3 protein. The sample has about 300,000 distinct CDR3 sequences; roughly 12% are singletons. This clonotype was obtained from a female donor with ankylosing spondylitis or in good health (not recorded which). The rearrangement joins TRBV19 to TRBJ1-5; TRBD1 is a possible D gene (6 bases). Input material: blood, either unsorted or a sorted T cell fraction (not recorded which). The CDR3: CASSNRVGGDQPQHF. In DNA, the CDR3 is TGTGCCAGTAGTAATAGGGTCGGGGGCGATCAGCCCCAGCATTTT.